This is a list of T cell receptor beta chains from one sample in a study of shared clonotypes between healthy human individuals. Profiling relied on immunoSEQ multiplex PCR, and the TCRdb table lists in-frame clones only, not all of them. The table includes around 2.3 million clones, approximately 96% detected once. The sample consisted of naive CD4+ T cells sorted from blood. The receptor source for this set is a man aged 18 to 29 in good health. Each CDR3 is given with its conserved first and last residue. Fields, in order: J gene, clone size, D gene, V gene, CDR3 DNA, CDR3 protein. A D gene is named only where the DNA matches it firmly. Rows give clone size only sometimes, using once, few, many, or a class for an expanded clone.

TRBJ2-7 | NA | TRBD2 | TRBV5-1 | TGCGCCAGCAGCTTGGGACTAGCGGGAGGCCGCCTATCCTACGAGCAGTACTTC | CASSLGLAGGRLSYEQYF
TRBJ2-7 | NA | NA | TRBV10-3 | TGTGCCATCAGTGAGTCTTATGGGGACACCATAAGCTACGAGCAGTACTTC | CAISESYGDTISYEQYF
TRBJ2-7 | few | NA | TRBV10-3 | TGTGCCATCAGTGAGTCGAACGGGCGAGAGCAGTACTTC | CAISESNGREQYF
TRBJ2-7 | NA | TRBD1 | TRBV10-1 | TGCGCCAGCAGATTGGATGGACAGGGAGTCTGTTACGAGCAGTACTTC | CASRLDGQGVCYEQYF
TRBJ1-5 | NA | NA | TRBV18 | TGTGCCAGCTCCCAATTTCGTGATGGTTACAATCAGCCCCAGCATTTT | CASSQFRDGYNQPQHF
TRBJ1-2 | NA | NA | TRBV4-1 | TGCGCCAGCAGCTCTCTTACGGGGACGGCGTCTAACTATGGCTACACCTTC | CASSSLTGTASNYGYTF
TRBJ2-2 | NA | NA | TRBV11-3 | TGTGCCAGCAGCTTGGGCGGGTGGACAGCGAACACCGGGGAGCTGTTTTTT | CASSLGGWTANTGELFF
TRBJ1-1 | NA | NA | TRBV7-9 | TGTGCCAGCAGCTTAGCACGGATTCGTACGATCCCGACTGAAGCTTTCTTT | CASSLARIRTIPTEAFF
TRBJ2-5 | NA | TRBD2 | TRBV7-9 | TGTGCCAGCAGCACGGGTGGCGGGAGGACCCACGAAGAGACCCAGTACTTC | CASSTGGGRTHEETQYF
TRBJ1-5 | NA | NA | TRBV7-8 | TGTGCCAGCAGCTTAGCGATGGGGGACCAGCCCCAGCATTTT | CASSLAMGDQPQHF
TRBJ2-1 | NA | TRBD2 | TRBV5-1 | TGCGCCAGCAGCATCCGACTAGCGGGAGTGGGATACAATGAGCAGTTCTTC | CASSIRLAGVGYNEQFF
TRBJ2-5 | NA | NA | TRBV6-1 | TGTGCCAGCAGTGCCGACAGGCAAGAGACCCAGTACTTC | CASSADRQETQYF
TRBJ2-7 | once | NA | TRBV2 | TGTGCCAGCAGACAGCAGGGGTTCGAGCAGTACTTC | CASRQQGFEQYF
TRBJ1-2 | NA | NA | TRBV2 | TGTGCCAGCAGTGGCGGCACGCGCTACACCTTC | CASSGGTRYTF
TRBJ2-1 | NA | TRBD2 | TRBV10-3 | TGTGCCATCAGTGAGTCGTTTGTGGCTAGCGGGGGGTCTCTAGATGAGCAGTTCTTC | CAISESFVASGGSLDEQFF
TRBJ1-1 | NA | NA | TRBV2 | TGTGCCAGGGGGGCAGAACACCCTTTCTTT | CARGAEHPFF
TRBJ2-3 | NA | TRBD2 | TRBV19 | TGTGCCAGTAGCCTAGGGACTAGCGGGATGACAGATACGCAGTATTTT | CASSLGTSGMTDTQYF
TRBJ2-1 | NA | NA | TRBV5-1 | TGCGCCAGCAGCTTGATGTCGATGGGGGTCTCCTACAATGAGCAGTTCTTC | CASSLMSMGVSYNEQFF